The present TCR beta chain was sequenced within a study of T cell responses to AZD1222 COVID-19 vaccine. Libraries were prepared by immunoSEQ multiplex PCR; TCRdb keeps only in-frame clonotypes and omits some of them. Counted here are 80,000 to 100,000 clones, roughly 85% occurring once; the ten biggest clones make up 11%. The V gene's germline CDR1 is GTSNPN and CDR2 SVGIG (reference sequence). Trimming shortened V by 2 bases and J by 8 bases, and 15 bases separated the two germline ends. The CDR3 length is 13 residues. The chain couples TRBV30 to TRBJ1-2; tentative D call: TRBD1 (5 bases). The source is an adult who received the AZD1222 COVID-19 vaccine. The sequencing here drew on peripheral blood, taken 28 days after the second AZD1222 dose. The CDR3 coding sequence is TGTGCCTGGAGTTCCGCAGGGAGGGGCGGCTACACCTTC. Translation gives CAWSSAGRGGYTF.